The clone carrying this TCR beta chain turned up a few times. The antigen is not known. This record belongs to a study of beta chain features in type 1 diabetes. Regarding the study as a whole: There was a possibility that cDNA sequencing over-represented cells with high TCR expression.

Populations obtained by sorting all exceeded 95% purity. Expressed TCRB transcripts were sequenced because the isolated RNA had all been reverse transcribed beforehand. Sequencing used immunoSEQ multiplex PCR; TCRdb keeps in-frame clones, though not all of them. Here the sample spans roughly 45,000 clones, roughly 50% being singletons. The CDR3 totals 18 residues. The V segment lost 0 bases and the J segment 3 bases; nucleotides outside the gene matches: 11. Germline values: CDR1 SGDLS, CDR2 YYNGEE. The source material was stem cell memory CD4+ T cells from blood. The clonotype originates from a woman in her 30s in good health. The J gene is TRBJ2-2, the V gene TRBV9, with TRBD2 matching over 7 bases. CDR3 DNA: TGTGCCAGCAGCGTAGATCGAGGCGGGAGATCGCACACCGGGGAGCTGTTTTTT. It translates to CASSVDRGGRSHTGELFF.